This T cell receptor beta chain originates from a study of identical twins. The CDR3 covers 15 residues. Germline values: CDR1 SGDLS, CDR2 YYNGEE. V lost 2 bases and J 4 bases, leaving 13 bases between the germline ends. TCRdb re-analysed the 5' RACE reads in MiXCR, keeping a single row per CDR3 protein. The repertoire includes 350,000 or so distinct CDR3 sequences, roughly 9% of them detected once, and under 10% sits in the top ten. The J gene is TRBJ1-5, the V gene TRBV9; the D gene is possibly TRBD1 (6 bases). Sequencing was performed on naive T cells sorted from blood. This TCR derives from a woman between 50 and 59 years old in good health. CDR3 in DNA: TGTGCCAGCAGCGTTGAAGGACAGCCAAATCAGCCCCAGCATTTT. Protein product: CASSVEGQPNQPQHF.